These 27 T cell receptor beta chains share one sample of origin, sequenced in a study of shared clonotypes between healthy human individuals. Naive CD8 cells, CD45RO-negative and positively selected for CCR7, excluded terminally differentiated effector memory CD45RA+ cells. This table comes from immunoSEQ multiplex PCR, and its TCRdb copy is limited to in-frame clones, with some not included. The sample yields around 2,100,000 clones, about 95% seen once. The sequencing sample was made of naive CD8+ T cells sorted from blood. Source of these receptors: a man younger than 35 in good health.

As for this clone: Germline is not matched at one junction end, which may reflect a read error. The rearrangement links TRBV7-7 to TRBJ2-3; TRBD1 or TRBD2 may be the D gene (5 bases each). The germline V gene encodes CDR1 SSHAT and CDR2 FNYEAQ (reference sequence). This CDR3 has 15 residues. CDR3 bases: TGTGCTAGCAGTTATGGGGGACCGTACGCAGATACGCAGTATTTT. It translates to CASSYGGPYADTQYF. The whole variable domain, remainder taken from reference TRBV7-7 and TRBJ2-3, is GAGVSQSPRYKVTKRGQDVTLRCDPISSHATLYWYQQALGQGPEFLTYFNYEAQPDKSGLPSDRFSAERPEGSISTLTIQRTEQRDSAMYRCASSYGGPYADTQYFGPGTRLTVL.

CDR3 in DNA: TGTGCCAGCAGCTCGACTAGCGGGGAATCCTACGAGCAGTACTTC. Encoded protein: CASSSTSGESYEQYF. The chain carries TRBV7-2 and TRBJ2-7, with 11 bases lining up with TRBD2. Germline V gene sequence: CDR1 SGHTA, CDR2 FQGNSA. CDR3 length: 15 amino acids. J was trimmed by 1 base and V by 4 bases; bases with no gene match: 3.

CDR3 amino acids: CASSTPLGARDNEQFF. DNA for the CDR3: TGTGCCAGCAGCACACCCCTCGGGGCCCGCGACAATGAGCAGTTCTTC. The chain recombines TRBV7-6 with TRBJ2-1, with D perhaps being TRBD1 or TRBD2 (5 bases each). Germline lookup yields CDR1 SGHVS and CDR2 FNYEAQ. The germline V and J ends were trimmed by 5 bases and 5 bases, with 19 bases remaining between them. This CDR3 contains 16 residues. Full variable domain (remainder filled in from reference TRBV7-6 and TRBJ2-1): GAGVSQSPRYKVTKRGQDVALRCDPISGHVSLYWYRQALGQGPEFLTYFNYEAQQDKSGLPNDRFSAERPEGSISTLTIQRTEQRDSAMYRCASSTPLGARDNEQFFGPGTRLTVL.

With regard to this clone: The sample carries other DNA sequences with the same CDR3. The chain employs TRBV9 and TRBJ2-2; TRBD1 agrees at 9 bases. V shed 3 bases, J shed 1 base, and the junction held 1 base outside the gene matches. The CDR3 contains 15 residues. Germline V gene data show CDR1 as SGDLS and CDR2 as YYNGEE. CDR3 amino acids: CASSAGQGNTGELFF. Written as DNA, the CDR3 is TGTGCCAGCAGCGCGGGACAGGGGAACACCGGGGAGCTGTTTTTT. The full variable domain, rest sourced from reference TRBV9 and TRBJ2-2, is DSGVTQTPKHLITATGQRVTLRCSPRSGDLSVYWYQQSLDQGLQFLIQYYNGEERAKGNILERFSAQQFPDLHSELNLSSLELGDSALYFCASSAGQGNTGELFFGEGSRLTVL.

The CDR3 region is CARNWRLAKNIQYF. The CDR3 DNA sequence: TGTGCCAGAAATTGGAGGCTGGCCAAAAACATTCAGTACTTC. The chain employs TRBV5-3 and TRBJ2-4, with TRBD2 as a possible D gene (5 bases). TRBV5-3 is flagged as an ORF with uncertain function. The CDR3 extends over 14 amino acids. Trimming took off 6 bases at V and 1 base at J, with 11 bases between the two ends.

This chain joins TRBV4-3 and TRBJ2-7; 10 bases are a match to TRBD2. The V gene end was trimmed by 3 bases and the J gene end by 4 bases; junction bases not matched to a gene: 6. Per the germline V gene, CDR1 is LGHNA and CDR2 is YSLEER. This CDR3 has 15 residues. In DNA, the CDR3 is TGCGCCAGCAGCCAGGACCCTAGCGGGGGATACGAGCAGTACTTC. Amino acid sequence: CASSQDPSGGYEQYF.

This clone is a singleton in its sample. This chain joins TRBV7-9 and TRBJ2-1; D possibly matches TRBD1 or TRBD2 (5 bases each). The CDR3 is 14 amino acids. From germline, CDR1 is SEHNR and CDR2 FQNEAQ (reference sequence). Trimming took 5 bases from V and 8 from J, leaving 16 bases between them. CDR3 DNA: TGTGCCAGCAGCCCAGCCGCTCGGGGACATGAGCAGTTCTTC. It yields the protein CASSPAARGHEQFF.

V is TRBV15 and J is TRBJ2-5; possibly TRBD2 for D (5 bases). The CDR3 contains 14 residues. Germline loops: CDR1 LNHNV, CDR2 YYDKDF (reference sequence). Trimming shortened V by 5 bases and J by 4 bases, and 14 bases separated the two germline ends. CDR3 coding DNA: TGTGCCACCAGCCCCATTCCAGAGGGAGAGACCCAGTACTTC. Its translation is CATSPIPEGETQYF.

In its sample, this clone was seen once. The chain employs TRBV9 and TRBJ2-5; 7 bases agree with TRBD1. The V and J ends lost 3 bases and 3 bases, in that order; junction bases with no gene match: 5. The CDR3 length is 14 residues. Germline CDR1 SGDLS, CDR2 YYNGEE. The CDR3 bases are TGTGCCAGCAGCGCCGGGACAGCAGAAGAGACCCAGTACTTC. Translation gives CASSAGTAEETQYF.

This chain links TRBV19 with TRBJ2-1, with a possible D match to TRBD2 (5 bases). Trimming stripped 3 bases from V and 6 bases from J, with 15 bases between. There are 15 residues in the CDR3. Germline V gives CDR1 LNHDA, CDR2 SQIVND (reference sequence). The CDR3: CASSISQLAGNEQFF. CDR3 coding DNA: TGTGCCAGTAGTATTAGCCAGCTAGCCGGCAATGAGCAGTTCTTC.

This rearrangement joins TRBV6-5 to TRBJ1-1; maybe TRBD1 (6 bases). Germline-derived CDR1 and CDR2 are MNHEY and SVGAGI. The V gene lost 6 bases and the J gene lost 0 bases, with 8 bases spanning the gap. The CDR3 extends over 13 amino acids. In DNA, the CDR3 is TGTGCCAGCAGCACAGGGTTGAACACTGAAGCTTTCTTT. Amino acids: CASSTGLNTEAFF.

The table lists this clone with a count of one. The V gene is TRBV27, the J gene TRBJ1-1; no clear D gene. Trimming stripped 2 bases from V and 0 bases from J, with 10 bases between. The CDR3 sequence is 15 residues long. From germline, CDR1 is MNHEY and CDR2 SMNVEV (reference sequence). CDR3 loop: CASSLVAEMNTEAFF. The DNA for the CDR3 is TGTGCCAGCAGTTTAGTAGCAGAAATGAACACTGAAGCTTTCTTT.

The chain is built from TRBV27 and TRBJ2-7; D is perhaps TRBD1 (6 bases). The CDR3 has 12 amino acids. Germline CDR1 MNHEY, CDR2 SMNVEV (reference sequence). V lost 8 bases, J lost 0 bases, and 8 bases lay in between. The CDR3 sequence is CASGQHSYEQYF. The CDR3 bases are TGTGCCAGCGGACAGCACTCCTACGAGCAGTACTTC.

Turning to this clone: The same CDR3 arises from other DNA sequences in this sample as well. This chain uses TRBV9 with TRBJ2-7; 10 bases line up with TRBD2. This CDR3 is built from 14 residues. Germline V CDR1 and CDR2: SGDLS, YYNGEE. V shed 3 bases, J shed 4 bases, and the junction held 4 bases outside the gene matches. CDR3 nucleotide sequence: TGTGCCAGCAGCGGGACTAGCGGCGGGTACGAGCAGTACTTC. It codes for CASSGTSGGYEQYF.

The V gene is TRBV29-1, the J gene TRBJ2-1; 10 bases match TRBD2. V was clipped by 5 bases and J by 3 bases; unmatched bases: 7. The germline gives CDR1 SQVTM, CDR2 ANQGSEA. The CDR3 totals 15 residues. This CDR3 reads CSVLRTSGFYNEQFF. The CDR3 coding sequence is TGCAGCGTTCTCCGGACTAGCGGCTTCTACAATGAGCAGTTCTTC.

The rearrangement joins TRBV11-2 to TRBJ2-2, with 12 bases that match TRBD2. The V and J ends lost 7 bases and 7 bases, in that order; junction bases with no gene match: 7. Germline V CDR1 and CDR2: SGHAT, FQNNGV. This CDR3 contains 15 residues. CDR3 amino acids: CASTSLAGGFGELFF. In DNA, the CDR3 is TGTGCCAGCACCTCACTAGCGGGAGGCTTCGGGGAGCTGTTTTTT.

This chain connects TRBV20-1 to TRBJ2-1; tentatively, D is TRBD1 (5 bases). V shed 7 bases and J shed 10 bases, with 14 bases lying between them. The CDR3 covers 11 residues. Per the germline V gene, CDR1 is DFQATT and CDR2 is SNEGSKA (reference sequence). The CDR3 reads CSVRGSGEQFF. In nucleotides, the CDR3 is TGCAGTGTTAGGGGTTCCGGGGAGCAGTTCTTC.

A single count supports this clone. V usage is TRBV5-6 and J usage is TRBJ2-7; D is unclear. Germline V CDR1 and CDR2: SGHDT, YYEEEE. V shed 5 bases and J shed 3 bases, with 21 bases lying between them. The CDR3 extends over 16 amino acids. The CDR3 DNA follows: TGTGCCAGCAGTAAGATGTTAGACGAGCAGCACTACGAGCAGTACTTC. Its protein product is CASSKMLDEQHYEQYF.

This clone was counted a few times. Distinct nucleotide sequences in the sample also encode this CDR3. The chain carries TRBV27 and TRBJ2-3, with no clear D. This CDR3 spans 13 amino acids. The V and J ends lost 3 bases and 2 bases respectively, with 6 bases between them. CDR1 is MNHEY and CDR2 is SMNVEV in the germline V gene (reference sequence). The CDR3 sequence: CASSLSYTDTQYF. In DNA, the CDR3 is TGTGCCAGCAGTTTGTCCTACACAGATACGCAGTATTTT.

This chain links TRBV11-2 with TRBJ1-1, with D possibly TRBD1 on 5 matching bases. The CDR3 consists of 13 residues. Trimming took off 3 bases at V and 8 bases at J, with 13 bases between the two ends. The germline V gene encodes CDR1 SGHAT and CDR2 FQNNGV. CDR3 residues: CASSFRSGNEAFF. The CDR3 coding sequence is TGTGCCAGCAGCTTTCGGTCAGGGAACGAAGCTTTCTTT. Variable domain in full (rest from reference TRBV11-2 and TRBJ1-1): EAGVAQSPRYKIIEKRQSVAFWCNPISGHATLYWYQQILGQGPKLLIQFQNNGVVDDSQLPKDRFSAERLKGVDSTLKIQPAKLEDSAVYLCASSFRSGNEAFFGQGTRLTVV.

The V and J genes are TRBV4-1 and TRBJ2-3; no clear D. Looked up from germline, CDR1 is MGHRA and CDR2 is YSYEKL. Trimming left V 1 base short and J 5 bases short, with 7 bases between. The CDR3 runs 13 residues. The CDR3 region has the DNA TGCGCCAGCAGCCAAGTTATAGAAGATACGCAGTATTTT. It yields the protein CASSQVIEDTQYF.

This chain links TRBV19 with TRBJ2-7, with 9 bases aligning to TRBD2. V was pared by 1 base and J by 6 bases, with 7 bases of the junction left unmatched. The germline gives CDR1 LNHDA, CDR2 SQIVND (reference sequence). The CDR3 runs 15 residues. This chain's CDR3 is CASSIAHAGGGEQYF. In nucleotides, the CDR3 is TGTGCCAGTAGTATAGCTCACGCGGGAGGGGGCGAGCAGTACTTC. The whole variable domain, remainder taken from reference TRBV19 and TRBJ2-7, is DGGITQSPKYLFRKEGQNVTLSCEQNLNHDAMYWYRQDPGQGLRLIYYSQIVNDFQKGDIAEGYSVSREKKESFPLTVTSAQKNPTAFYLCASSIAHAGGGEQYFGPGTRLTVT.

The chain combines TRBV5-4 with TRBJ2-7, with D unclear. Trimming took 4 bases from V and 6 from J, leaving 17 bases between them. This CDR3 has 14 amino acids. The V gene's germline CDR1 is SGHNT and CDR2 YYREEE (reference sequence). The CDR3 DNA follows: TGTGCCAGCAGCCATCGTACCCTGGGATCCGAGCAGTACTTC. Translated: CASSHRTLGSEQYF.

This chain links TRBV10-3 with TRBJ2-2; TRBD2 aligns across 10 bases. J was trimmed by 5 bases and V by 3 bases; bases with no gene match: 3. The V gene's germline CDR1 is ENHRY and CDR2 SYGVKD. The CDR3 is 15 residues long. Here the CDR3 reads CAISEPGLATGELFF. As DNA, the CDR3 is TGTGCCATCAGTGAACCGGGACTAGCGACCGGGGAGCTGTTTTTT.

This chain connects TRBV4-1 to TRBJ2-1; 10 positions match TRBD2. Per the germline V gene, CDR1 is MGHRA and CDR2 is YSYEKL. The trim removed 4 bases at V and 5 bases at J, leaving 5 bases unmatched. CDR3 length: 15 residues. The CDR3 DNA sequence: TGCGCCAGCAGCCTCCGAGCGGGGGGGCACAATGAGCAGTTCTTC. This codes for CASSLRAGGHNEQFF.

This clone has a single count. The genes are TRBV7-3 and TRBJ1-4; possible D gene TRBD1, 6 bases. From germline, CDR1 is SGHTA and CDR2 FQGTGA. The CDR3 contains 17 residues. V gave up 4 bases and J gave up 0 bases, with 15 bases separating them. CDR3 in DNA: TGTGCCAGCAGCTCTAGGACAGTTCGAACAACTAATGAAAAACTGTTTTTT. Translation: CASSSRTVRTTNEKLFF. Together with reference TRBV7-3 and TRBJ1-4, the CDR3 gives the full variable domain: GAGVSQTPSNKVTEKGKYVELRCDPISGHTALYWYRQSLGQGPEFLIYFQGTGAADDSGLPNDRFFAVRPEGSVSTLKIQRTERGDSAVYLCASSSRTVRTTNEKLFFGSGTQLSVL.

The chain is built from TRBV6-5 and TRBJ2-1, with D possibly being TRBD1 (5 bases). The CDR3 contains 15 residues. Germline V lookup: CDR1 MNHEY, CDR2 SVGAGI. V dropped 5 bases and J dropped 6 bases, with 17 bases sitting between them. CDR3 sequence (DNA): TGTGCCAGCAGTCTCCAAGGGGATAATGGCAATGAGCAGTTCTTC. Residues: CASSLQGDNGNEQFF.